Listed below are T cell receptor beta chains from one sample, sequenced in a study of T-cell reconstitution after alpha-beta-depleted transplantation in children. TCRdb reprocessed the PCR reads via MiXCR and lists one record per CDR3 protein. The sample gives roughly 590,000 distinct CDR3 sequences, roughly 15% of which show up once; 1.1% is in the top ten. The sequences come from PBMCs from the stem cell graft donor, collected from the stem cell graft. The receptor set was obtained from a human donor who donated a stem cell graft to a child with acute myeloid leukemia. The CDR3 runs from the conserved cysteine through the conserved F or W. The order of the fields is clone size, V gene, J gene, D gene, CDR3 protein, CDR3 DNA. The D gene is left open where the match is weak. Rows give clone size only sometimes, using once, few, many, or a class for an expanded clone.

>-|TRBV12-3/TRBV12-4|TRBJ2-1|-
CASSVALRGDEQFF
TGTGCCAGCAGTGTCGCCCTCCGCGGGGATGAGCAGTTCTTC
>-|TRBV24-1|TRBJ2-6|-
CATSGGHRAGANVLTF
TGTGCCACCAGTGGCGGACATCGTGCTGGGGCCAACGTCCTGACTTTC
>many|TRBV5-1|TRBJ2-7|-
CASSNGYEQYF
TGCGCCAGCAGTAACGGTTACGAGCAGTACTTC
>few|TRBV15|TRBJ1-6|-
CATSGGTGSPLHF
TGTGCCACCAGCGGGGGGACGGGTTCACCCCTCCACTTT
>many|TRBV7-2|TRBJ2-7|-
CASSAGLVAQGEQYF
TGTGCCAGCAGCGCCGGCCTAGTAGCCCAGGGGGAGCAGTACTTC
>many|TRBV29-1|TRBJ1-1|-
CSVATQTRTEAFF
TGCAGCGTTGCGACTCAAACGAGGACTGAAGCTTTCTTT
>-|TRBV5-1|TRBJ2-2|-
CASESDGTLNTGELFF
TGCGCCAGCGAAAGTGACGGGACACTTAACACCGGGGAGCTGTTTTTT
>-|TRBV12-3/TRBV12-4|TRBJ2-2|-
CASSFLVGRMNTGELFF
TGTGCCAGCAGTTTTCTCGTAGGCAGGATGAACACCGGGGAGCTGTTTTTT
>many|TRBV5-1|TRBJ2-3|TRBD1
CASSFGQGETDTQYF
TGCGCCAGCAGCTTTGGACAGGGGGAGACAGATACGCAGTATTTT
>few|TRBV11-1|TRBJ2-1|TRBD2
CASSSGTSGGSLSYNEQFF
TGTGCCAGCAGCTCCGGGACTAGCGGGGGGTCCCTCTCCTACAATGAGCAGTTCTTC
>many|TRBV29-1|TRBJ1-1|TRBD1
CSVEDGRGAFF
TGCAGCGTTGAAGACGGCAGGGGGGCTTTCTTT
>few|TRBV15|TRBJ2-2|TRBD1
CATKTGGDTGELFF
TGTGCCACCAAGACAGGGGGCGACACCGGGGAGCTGTTTTTT
>many|TRBV5-6|TRBJ1-4|TRBD1
CASSYRQGGNEKLFF
TGTGCCAGCAGCTACCGACAGGGTGGGAATGAAAAACTGTTTTTT
>few|TRBV15|TRBJ2-3|-
CATSRRFTDTQYF
TGTGCCACCAGCAGAAGGTTCACAGATACGCAGTATTTT
>few|TRBV7-2|TRBJ2-7|TRBD1
CASSLEPTGLTEQYF
TGTGCCAGCAGCTTAGAGCCGACAGGGTTAACCGAGCAGTACTTC
>few|TRBV5-6|TRBJ2-3|-
CASSFRGKMDTQYF
TGTGCCAGCAGCTTCCGGGGAAAGATGGATACGCAGTATTTT
>-|TRBV7-3|TRBJ1-2|TRBD1
CASSLVDRGHGYTF
TGTGCCAGCAGCTTGGTTGACAGGGGGCATGGCTACACCTTC
>many|TRBV20-1|TRBJ2-2|-
CSARDSRTSTGELFF
TGCAGTGCTAGAGACAGCAGGACCTCCACCGGGGAGCTGTTTTTT
>few|TRBV4-2|TRBJ2-1|-
CASSRSLGANEQFF
TGTGCCAGCAGCCGCTCGTTGGGGGCGAATGAGCAGTTCTTC
>many|TRBV12-3/TRBV12-4|TRBJ2-1|-
CATQGDYNEQFF
TGTGCCACACAGGGTGATTACAATGAGCAGTTCTTC
>few|TRBV13|TRBJ1-1|-
CASSLGASDWAFF
TGTGCCAGCAGCTTAGGGGCCTCAGACTGGGCTTTCTTT
>few|TRBV6-1|TRBJ2-7|-
CASSGRTAYEQYF
TGTGCCAGCAGTGGACGGACAGCTTACGAGCAGTACTTC
>many|TRBV7-9|TRBJ1-1|TRBD1
CASSSTGGEAFF
TGTGCCAGCAGCTCCACAGGGGGCGAAGCTTTCTTT
>many|TRBV6-5|TRBJ2-6|-
CASSYSGTGANVLTF
TGTGCCAGCAGTTACTCAGGGACTGGGGCCAACGTCCTGACTTTC
>many|TRBV20-1|TRBJ2-7|TRBD2
CSALKTSGGPYEQYF
TGCAGTGCTCTAAAGACTAGCGGGGGCCCCTACGAGCAGTACTTC
>-|TRBV10-3|TRBJ1-2|-
CAIRNLTGYGYTF
TGTGCCATCAGAAACCTGACGGGCTATGGCTACACCTTC